This TCR beta chain was retrieved from a study of naive and memory T cell subsets. Notes on the study in general: Potentially, T cell activation and differentiation skew this RNA-based measurement.

This clonotype was seen a few times. Its matching antigen is unknown. The CDR3 has 15 residues. Deletions cut 0 bases from V and 8 bases from J, with 15 bases between. Germline CDR1 reads MGHRA; CDR2 reads YSYEKL. TCR cDNA received a 3' ligated oligonucleotide that carried a UMI. Whole blood, 2.5 to 3 ml, came from adult healthy volunteers. Cells were not sorted; total RNA input targeted 1 to 1000 ng. Ligated cDNA underwent four rounds of PCR with nested alpha and beta constant region primers and SP2. For blood and skin samples, reverse transcription used TCR alpha and beta constant primers. MiXCR, run by TCRdb on the 5' RACE reads, gives a single entry per CDR3 protein. Of some 60,000 distinct CDR3 sequences listed, 8% to 9% are singletons.

The chain has TRBV4-1 and TRBJ2-3; D is uncertain. This receptor was identified in a female donor in good health. CDR3 in DNA: TGCGCCAGCAGCCAAGAGGCGGCCCTGAGTGGTACGCAGTATTTT. Encoded protein: CASSQEAALSGTQYF.